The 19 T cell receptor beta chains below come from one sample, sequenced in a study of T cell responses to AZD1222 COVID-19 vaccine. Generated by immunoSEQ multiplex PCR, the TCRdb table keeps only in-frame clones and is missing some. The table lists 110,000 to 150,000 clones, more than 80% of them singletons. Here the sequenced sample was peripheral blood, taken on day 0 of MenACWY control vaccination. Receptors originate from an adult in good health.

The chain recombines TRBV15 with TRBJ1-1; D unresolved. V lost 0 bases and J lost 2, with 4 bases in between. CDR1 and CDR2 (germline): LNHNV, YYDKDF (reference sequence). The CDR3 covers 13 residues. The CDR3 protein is CATSRELNTEAFF. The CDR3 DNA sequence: TGTGCCACCAGCAGAGAACTAAACACTGAAGCTTTCTTT.

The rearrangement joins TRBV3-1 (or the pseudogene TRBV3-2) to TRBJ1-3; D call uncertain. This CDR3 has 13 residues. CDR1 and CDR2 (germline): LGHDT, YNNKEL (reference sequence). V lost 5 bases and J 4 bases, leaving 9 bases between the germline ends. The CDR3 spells CASSSLWGNTIYF. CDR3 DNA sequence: TGTGCCAGCAGCTCGCTGTGGGGAAACACCATATATTTT.

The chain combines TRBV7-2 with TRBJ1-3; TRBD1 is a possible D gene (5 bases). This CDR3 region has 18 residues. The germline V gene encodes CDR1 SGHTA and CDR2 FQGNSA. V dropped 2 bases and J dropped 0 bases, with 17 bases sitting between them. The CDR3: CASSLSNPGGSSGNTIYF. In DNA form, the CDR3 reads TGTGCCAGCAGCTTAAGCAACCCCGGGGGAAGCTCTGGAAACACCATATATTTT.

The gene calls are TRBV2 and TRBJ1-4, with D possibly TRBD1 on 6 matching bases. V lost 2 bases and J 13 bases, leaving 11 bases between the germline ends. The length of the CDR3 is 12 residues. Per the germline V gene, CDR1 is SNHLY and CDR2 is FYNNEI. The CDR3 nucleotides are TGTGCCAGCAGTGAATCCGGGGGCGTACTGTTTTTT. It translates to CASSESGGVLFF. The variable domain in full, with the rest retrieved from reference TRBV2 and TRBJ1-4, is EPEVTQTPSHQVTQMGQEVILRCVPISNHLYFYWYRQILGQKVEFLVSFYNNEISEKSEIFDDQFSVERPDGSNFTLKIRSTKLEDSAMYFCASSESGGVLFFGSGTQLSVL.

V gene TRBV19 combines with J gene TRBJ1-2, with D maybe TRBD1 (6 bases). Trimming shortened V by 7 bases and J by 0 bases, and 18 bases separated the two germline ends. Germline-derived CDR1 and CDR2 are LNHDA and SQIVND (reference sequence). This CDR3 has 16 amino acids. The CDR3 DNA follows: TGTGCCAGTACCAAGACAGGTCCTCAAGCTAACTATGGCTACACCTTC. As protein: CASTKTGPQANYGYTF.

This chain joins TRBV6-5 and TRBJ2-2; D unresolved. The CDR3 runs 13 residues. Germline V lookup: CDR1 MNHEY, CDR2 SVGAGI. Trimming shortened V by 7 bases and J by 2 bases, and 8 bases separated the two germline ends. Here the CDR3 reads CASNPLNTGELFF. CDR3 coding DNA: TGTGCCAGCAACCCCCTTAACACCGGGGAGCTGTTTTTT.

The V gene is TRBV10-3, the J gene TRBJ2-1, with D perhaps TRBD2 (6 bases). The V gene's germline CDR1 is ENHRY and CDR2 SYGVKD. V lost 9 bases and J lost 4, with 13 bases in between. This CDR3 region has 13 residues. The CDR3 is CAIGTGSYNEQFF. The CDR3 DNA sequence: TGTGCCATAGGGACTGGATCTTACAATGAGCAGTTCTTC.

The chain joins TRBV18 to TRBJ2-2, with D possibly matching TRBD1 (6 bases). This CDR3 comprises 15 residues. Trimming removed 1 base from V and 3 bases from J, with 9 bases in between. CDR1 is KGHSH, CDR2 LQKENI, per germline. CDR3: CASSPRGGDTGELFF. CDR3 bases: TGTGCCAGCTCACCACGAGGGGGTGACACCGGGGAGCTGTTTTTT. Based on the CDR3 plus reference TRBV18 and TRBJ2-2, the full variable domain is NAGVMQNPRHLVRRRGQEARLRCSPMKGHSHVYWYRQLPEEGLKFMVYLQKENIIDESGMPKERFSAEFPKEGPSILRIQQVVRGDSAAYFCASSPRGGDTGELFFGEGSRLTVL.

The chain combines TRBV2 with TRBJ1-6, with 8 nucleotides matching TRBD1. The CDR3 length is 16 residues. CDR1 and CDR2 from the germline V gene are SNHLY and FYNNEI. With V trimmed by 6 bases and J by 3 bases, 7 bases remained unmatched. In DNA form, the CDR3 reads TGTGCCAGCAGCCCCGACAGGGGCTACTATAATTCACCCCTCCACTTT. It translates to CASSPDRGYYNSPLHF.

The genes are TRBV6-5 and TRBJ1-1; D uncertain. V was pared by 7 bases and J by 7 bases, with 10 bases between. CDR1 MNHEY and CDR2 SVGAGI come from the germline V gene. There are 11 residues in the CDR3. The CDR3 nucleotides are TGTGCCAGCACCTCCGGCCGTGAAGCTTTCTTT. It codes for CASTSGREAFF.

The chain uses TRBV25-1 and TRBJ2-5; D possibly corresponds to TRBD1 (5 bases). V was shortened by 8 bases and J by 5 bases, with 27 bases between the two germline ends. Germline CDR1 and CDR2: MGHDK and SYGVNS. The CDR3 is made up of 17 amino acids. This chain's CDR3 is CASGETGARPTGETQYF. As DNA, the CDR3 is TGTGCCAGCGGGGAAACTGGGGCGAGGCCCACCGGTGAGACCCAGTACTTC.

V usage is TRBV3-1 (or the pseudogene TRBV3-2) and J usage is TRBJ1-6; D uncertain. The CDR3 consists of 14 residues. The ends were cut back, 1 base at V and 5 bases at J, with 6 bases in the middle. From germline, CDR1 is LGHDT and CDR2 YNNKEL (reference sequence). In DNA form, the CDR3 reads TGTGCCAGCAGCCAAGTAAGAAATAATTCACCCCTCCACTTT. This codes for CASSQVRNNSPLHF.

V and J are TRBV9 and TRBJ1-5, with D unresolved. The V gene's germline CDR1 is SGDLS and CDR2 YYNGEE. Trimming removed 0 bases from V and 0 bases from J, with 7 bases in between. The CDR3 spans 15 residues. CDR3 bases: TGTGCCAGCAGCGTAGGGGGAGTTAGCAATCAGCCCCAGCATTTT. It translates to CASSVGGVSNQPQHF.

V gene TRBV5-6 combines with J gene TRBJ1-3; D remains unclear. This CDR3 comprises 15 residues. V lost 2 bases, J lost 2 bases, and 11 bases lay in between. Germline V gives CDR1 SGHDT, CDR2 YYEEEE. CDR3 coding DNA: TGTGCCAGCAGCTTAGGGCAGTTAGCTGGAAACACCATATATTTT. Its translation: CASSLGQLAGNTIYF. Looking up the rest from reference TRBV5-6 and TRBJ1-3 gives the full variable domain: DAGVTQSPTHLIKTRGQQVTLRCSPKSGHDTVSWYQQALGQGPQFIFQYYEEEERQRGNFPDRFSGHQFPNYSSELNVNALLLGDSALYLCASSLGQLAGNTIYFGEGSWLTVV.

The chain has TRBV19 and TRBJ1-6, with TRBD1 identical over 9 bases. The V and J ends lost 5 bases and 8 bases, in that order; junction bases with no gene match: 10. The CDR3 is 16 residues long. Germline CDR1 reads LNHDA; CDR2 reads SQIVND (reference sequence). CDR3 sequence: CASSSLADRGYSPLHF. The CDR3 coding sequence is TGTGCCAGTAGTTCGCTCGCGGACAGGGGATATTCACCCCTCCACTTT.

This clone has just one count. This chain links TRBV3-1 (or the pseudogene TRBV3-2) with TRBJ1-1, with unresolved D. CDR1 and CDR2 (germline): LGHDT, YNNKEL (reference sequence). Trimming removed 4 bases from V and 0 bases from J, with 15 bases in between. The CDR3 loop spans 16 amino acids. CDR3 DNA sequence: TGTGCCAGCAGCCTGGGCAAGGGTGGTATGAACACTGAAGCTTTCTTT. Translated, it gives CASSLGKGGMNTEAFF.

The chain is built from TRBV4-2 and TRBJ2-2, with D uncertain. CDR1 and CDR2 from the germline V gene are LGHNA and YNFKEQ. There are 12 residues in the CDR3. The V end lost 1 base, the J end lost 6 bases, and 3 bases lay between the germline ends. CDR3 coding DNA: TGTGCCAGCAGCCAAGGATCCGGGGAGCTGTTTTTT. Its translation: CASSQGSGELFF.

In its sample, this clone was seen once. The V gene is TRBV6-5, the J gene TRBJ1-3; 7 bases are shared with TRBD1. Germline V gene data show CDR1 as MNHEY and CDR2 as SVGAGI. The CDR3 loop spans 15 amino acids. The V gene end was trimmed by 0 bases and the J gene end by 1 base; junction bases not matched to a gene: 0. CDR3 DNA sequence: TGTGCCAGCAGTTACTCCAGGGGGTCTGGAAACACCATATATTTT. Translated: CASSYSRGSGNTIYF.

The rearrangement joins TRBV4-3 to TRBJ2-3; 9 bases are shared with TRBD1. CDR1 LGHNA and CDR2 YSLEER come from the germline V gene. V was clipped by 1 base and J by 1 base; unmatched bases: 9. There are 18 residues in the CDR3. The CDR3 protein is CASSQGTGVSGGTDTQYF. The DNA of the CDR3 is TGCGCCAGCAGCCAAGGGACAGGGGTCTCCGGGGGCACAGATACGCAGTATTTT.